The 3 T cell receptor beta chains below come from one sample, sequenced in a study of shared clonotypes between healthy human individuals. Sequencing used immunoSEQ multiplex PCR; TCRdb keeps in-frame clones, though not all of them. The sample shows approximately 1,500,000 clones, 95% to 99% of them seen only once. Sequenced material: naive CD4+ T cells sorted from blood. Described subset: CD45RA+ positively selected. These receptors all stem from a man younger than 40 in good health.

This chain uses TRBV11-2 with TRBJ2-7, with TRBD2 identical over 8 bases. The CDR3 consists of 15 residues. V lost 4 bases to trimming and J lost 0 bases; unmatched junction nucleotides: 5. CDR1 and CDR2 (germline): SGHAT, FQNNGV. CDR3 amino acids: CASSSVGGVSYEQYF. The CDR3 DNA follows: TGTGCCAGCAGCTCAGTCGGGGGGGTCTCCTACGAGCAGTACTTC. The entire variable domain, with the rest obtained from reference TRBV11-2 and TRBJ2-7, is as follows: EAGVAQSPRYKIIEKRQSVAFWCNPISGHATLYWYQQILGQGPKLLIQFQNNGVVDDSQLPKDRFSAERLKGVDSTLKIQPAKLEDSAVYLCASSSVGGVSYEQYFGPGTRLTVT.

The V call is TRBV6-4, the J call TRBJ2-3, with 8 bases matching TRBD1. The V gene's germline CDR1 is MRHNA and CDR2 SNTAGT. J gave up 0 bases and V 6 bases, and 2 bases lay outside the gene matches. This CDR3 is built from 14 residues. Written as DNA, the CDR3 is TGTGCCAGCAGCCGGGACAGGAGCACAGATACGCAGTATTTT. It is translated as CASSRDRSTDTQYF.

The rearrangement links TRBV5-4 to TRBJ1-4; 9 bases map to TRBD1. Germline V gives CDR1 SGHNT, CDR2 YYREEE (reference sequence). The V segment lost 4 bases and the J segment 8 bases; nucleotides outside the gene matches: 21. This CDR3 spans 19 amino acids. The CDR3 DNA sequence: TGTGCCAGCAGCCTTCCAGGGACAGGGAGGTTGGCGGGCGGGGAAAAACTGTTTTTT. Translated, it gives CASSLPGTGRLAGGEKLFF. Using reference TRBV5-4 and TRBJ1-4 for the parts outside the CDR3, the full variable domain is ETGVTQSPTHLIKTRGQQVTLRCSSQSGHNTVSWYQQALGQGPQFIFQYYREEENGRGNFPPRFSGLQFPNYSSELNVNALELDDSALYLCASSLPGTGRLAGGEKLFFGSGTQLSVL.